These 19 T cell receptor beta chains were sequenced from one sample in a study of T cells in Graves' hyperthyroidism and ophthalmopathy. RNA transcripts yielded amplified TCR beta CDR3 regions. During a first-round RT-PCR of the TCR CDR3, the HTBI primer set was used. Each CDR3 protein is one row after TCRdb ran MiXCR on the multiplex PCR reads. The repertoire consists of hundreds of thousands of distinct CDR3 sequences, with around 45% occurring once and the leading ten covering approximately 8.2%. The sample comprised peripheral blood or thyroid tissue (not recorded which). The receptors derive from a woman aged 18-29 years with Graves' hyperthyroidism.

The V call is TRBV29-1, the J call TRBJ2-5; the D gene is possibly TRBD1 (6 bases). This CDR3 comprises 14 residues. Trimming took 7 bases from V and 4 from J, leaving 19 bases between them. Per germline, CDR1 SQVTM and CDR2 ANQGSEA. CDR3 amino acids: CSANRGTVRETQYF. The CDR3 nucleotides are TGCAGCGCAAATAGGGGGACGGTGAGAGAGACCCAGTACTTC.

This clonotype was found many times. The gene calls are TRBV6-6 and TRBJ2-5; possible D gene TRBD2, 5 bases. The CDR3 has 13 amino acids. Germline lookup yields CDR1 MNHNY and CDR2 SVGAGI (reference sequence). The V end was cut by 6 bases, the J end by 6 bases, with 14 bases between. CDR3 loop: CASSLEGPKTQYF. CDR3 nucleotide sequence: TGTGCCAGCAGCCTTGAGGGCCCGAAGACCCAGTACTTC.

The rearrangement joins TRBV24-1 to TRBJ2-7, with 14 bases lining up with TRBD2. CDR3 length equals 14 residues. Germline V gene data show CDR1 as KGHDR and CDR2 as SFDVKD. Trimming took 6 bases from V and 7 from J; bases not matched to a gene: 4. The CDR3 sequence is CATSWTSGRREQYF. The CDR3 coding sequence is TGTGCCACCAGTTGGACTAGCGGGAGGCGGGAGCAGTACTTC.

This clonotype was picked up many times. The CDR3 DNA sequence: TGTGCCAGCAGTCCGGGACACAAAAATCAGCCCCAGCATTTT. This sequence encodes CASSPGHKNQPQHF. This rearrangement joins TRBV5-6 to TRBJ1-5, with D possibly matching TRBD1 (6 bases). Germline V gives CDR1 SGHDT, CDR2 YYEEEE. The V gene lost 5 bases and the J gene lost 4 bases, with 13 bases spanning the gap. The CDR3 totals 14 residues.

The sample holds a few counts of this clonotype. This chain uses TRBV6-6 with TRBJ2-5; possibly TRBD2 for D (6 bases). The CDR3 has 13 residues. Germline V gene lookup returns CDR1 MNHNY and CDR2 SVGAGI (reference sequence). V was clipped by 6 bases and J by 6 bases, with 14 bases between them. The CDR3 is CASSRLDTKTQYF. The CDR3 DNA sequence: TGTGCCAGCAGCCGACTAGATACCAAGACCCAGTACTTC.

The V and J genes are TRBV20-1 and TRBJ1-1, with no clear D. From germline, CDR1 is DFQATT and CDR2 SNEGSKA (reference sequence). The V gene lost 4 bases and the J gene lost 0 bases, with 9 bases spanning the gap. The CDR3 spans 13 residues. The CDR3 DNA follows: TGCAGTGCTAAGAGGACCCTGAACACTGAAGCTTTCTTT. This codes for CSAKRTLNTEAFF.

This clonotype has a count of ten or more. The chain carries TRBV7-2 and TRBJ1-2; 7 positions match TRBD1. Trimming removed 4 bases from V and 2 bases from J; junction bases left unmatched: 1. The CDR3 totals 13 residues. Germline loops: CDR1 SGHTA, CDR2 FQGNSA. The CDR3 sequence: CASSSTGNYGYTF. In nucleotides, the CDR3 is TGTGCCAGCAGCTCGACAGGGAACTATGGCTACACCTTC.

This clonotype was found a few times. The chain's CDR3 is CASSPDIGAYEQYF. DNA of the CDR3: TGTGCCAGCAGCCCAGACATAGGGGCCTACGAGCAGTACTTC. V is TRBV7-9 and J is TRBJ2-7; D perhaps matches TRBD1 (5 bases). The CDR3 runs to 14 residues. CDR1 and CDR2 from the germline V gene are SEHNR and FQNEAQ (reference sequence). Trimming stripped 5 bases from V and 2 bases from J, with 13 bases between.

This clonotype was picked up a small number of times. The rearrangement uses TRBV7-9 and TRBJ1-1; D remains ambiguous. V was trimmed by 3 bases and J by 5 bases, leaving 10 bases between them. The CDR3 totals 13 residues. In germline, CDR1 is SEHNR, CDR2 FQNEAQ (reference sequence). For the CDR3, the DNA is TGTGCCAGCAGCTTGGATGGGGTAACTGAAGCTTTCTTT. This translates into CASSLDGVTEAFF.

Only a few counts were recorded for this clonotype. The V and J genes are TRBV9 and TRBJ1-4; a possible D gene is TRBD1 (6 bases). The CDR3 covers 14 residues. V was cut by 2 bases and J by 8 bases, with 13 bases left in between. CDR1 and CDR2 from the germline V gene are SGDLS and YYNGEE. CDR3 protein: CASSVGAPAEKLFF. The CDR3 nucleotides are TGTGCCAGCAGCGTGGGGGCGCCGGCCGAAAAACTGTTTTTT.

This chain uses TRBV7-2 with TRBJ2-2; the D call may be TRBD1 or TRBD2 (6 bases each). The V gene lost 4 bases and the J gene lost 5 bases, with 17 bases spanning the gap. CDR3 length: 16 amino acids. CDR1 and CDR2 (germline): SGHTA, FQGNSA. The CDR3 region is CASSSGAGRKTGELFF. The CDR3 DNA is TGTGCCAGCAGCTCGGGGGCCGGGAGAAAAACCGGGGAGCTGTTTTTT.

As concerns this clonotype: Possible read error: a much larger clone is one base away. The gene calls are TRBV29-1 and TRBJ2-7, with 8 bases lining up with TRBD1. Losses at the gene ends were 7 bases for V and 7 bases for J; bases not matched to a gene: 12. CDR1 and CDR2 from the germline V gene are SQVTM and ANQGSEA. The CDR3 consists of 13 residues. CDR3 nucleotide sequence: TGCAGCGACTTAGGGACAGGCAGTCGAGAGCAGTACTTC. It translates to CSDLGTGSREQYF.

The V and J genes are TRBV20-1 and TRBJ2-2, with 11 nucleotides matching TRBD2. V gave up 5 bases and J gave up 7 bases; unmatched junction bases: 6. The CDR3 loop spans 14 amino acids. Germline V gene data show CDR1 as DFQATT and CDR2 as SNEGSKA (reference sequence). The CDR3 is CSAYGTSGLGELFF. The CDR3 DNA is TGCAGTGCTTACGGGACTAGCGGACTCGGGGAGCTGTTTTTT.

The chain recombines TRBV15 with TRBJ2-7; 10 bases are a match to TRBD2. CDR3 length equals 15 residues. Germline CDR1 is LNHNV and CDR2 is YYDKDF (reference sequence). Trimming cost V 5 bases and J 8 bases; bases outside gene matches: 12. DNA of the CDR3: TGTGCCACCAGCGAAAATGGACTAGCGGAGACAAAGCAGTACTTC. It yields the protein CATSENGLAETKQYF.

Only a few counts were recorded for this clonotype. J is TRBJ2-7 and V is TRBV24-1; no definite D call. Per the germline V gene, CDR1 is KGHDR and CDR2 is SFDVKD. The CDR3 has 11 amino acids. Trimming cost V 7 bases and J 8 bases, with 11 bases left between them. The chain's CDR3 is CATSSLAQQYF. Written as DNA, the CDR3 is TGTGCCACCAGCTCCTTGGCACAGCAGTACTTC.

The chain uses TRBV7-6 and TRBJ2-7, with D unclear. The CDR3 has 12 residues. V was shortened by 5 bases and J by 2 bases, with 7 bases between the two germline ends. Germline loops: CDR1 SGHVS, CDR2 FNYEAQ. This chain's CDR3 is CASSQPPYEQYF. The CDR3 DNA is TGTGCCAGCAGCCAACCACCCTACGAGCAGTACTTC.

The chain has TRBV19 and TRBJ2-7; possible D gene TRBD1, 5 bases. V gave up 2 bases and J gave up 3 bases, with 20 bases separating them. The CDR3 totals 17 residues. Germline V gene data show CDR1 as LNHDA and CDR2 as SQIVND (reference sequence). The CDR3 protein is CASSIRSSGAPDYEQYF. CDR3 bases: TGTGCCAGTAGTATACGAAGTAGTGGGGCCCCTGACTACGAGCAGTACTTC.

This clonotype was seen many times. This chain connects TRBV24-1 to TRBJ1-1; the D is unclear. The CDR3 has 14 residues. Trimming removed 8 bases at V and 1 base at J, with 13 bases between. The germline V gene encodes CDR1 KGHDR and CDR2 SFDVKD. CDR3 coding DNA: TGTGCCACCACCTCAGGTATCTCGAACACTGAAGCTTTCTTT. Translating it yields CATTSGISNTEAFF.

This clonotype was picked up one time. Here the CDR3 DNA reads TGCGCCAGCAGCTTGGAAGGGACTAGCCCCCACGAGCAGTACTTC. It yields the protein CASSLEGTSPHEQYF. The chain is built from TRBV5-1 and TRBJ2-7; 9 nucleotides line up with TRBD2. CDR1 is SGHRS, CDR2 YFSETQ, per germline. Germline trimming cut 0 bases from V and 5 bases from J; bases unmatched to any gene: 6. The CDR3 runs to 15 residues.